This T cell receptor beta chain emerged from a study of Graves' ophthalmopathy and Graves' hyperthyroidism. Study as a whole: Peripheral blood collection took place at initial diagnosis, before any treatment. Notes on the study in general: Blood was where most expanded thyroid clonotypes above 0.001 frequency also turned up.

This CDR3 comprises 17 residues. The V gene's germline CDR1 is LGHDT and CDR2 YNNKEL (reference sequence). Trimming removed 0 bases from V and 0 bases from J, with 14 bases in between. This clonotype was found many times. The antigen is unknown. Researchers took RNA transcripts and amplified TCR beta CDR3 regions from them. Scientists carried out first-round RT-PCR using HTBI primers and then a second-round multiplex PCR. TCRdb processed the multiplex PCR reads anew with MiXCR; each CDR3 protein has one entry. The sample yields approximately 160,000 distinct CDR3 sequences, 30% to 45% seen once. Patients with other autoimmune diseases, uncontrolled infections, pregnancy or lactation were excluded.

V usage is TRBV3-1 and J usage is TRBJ1-1; D might be TRBD1 (5 bases). This receptor was obtained from a man aged 30 to 45 with Graves' ophthalmopathy. The material sequenced was peripheral blood. The chain's CDR3 is CASSQDLGAIMNTEAFF. The CDR3 DNA sequence: TGTGCCAGCAGCCAAGATCTAGGGGCGATCATGAACACTGAAGCTTTCTTT.